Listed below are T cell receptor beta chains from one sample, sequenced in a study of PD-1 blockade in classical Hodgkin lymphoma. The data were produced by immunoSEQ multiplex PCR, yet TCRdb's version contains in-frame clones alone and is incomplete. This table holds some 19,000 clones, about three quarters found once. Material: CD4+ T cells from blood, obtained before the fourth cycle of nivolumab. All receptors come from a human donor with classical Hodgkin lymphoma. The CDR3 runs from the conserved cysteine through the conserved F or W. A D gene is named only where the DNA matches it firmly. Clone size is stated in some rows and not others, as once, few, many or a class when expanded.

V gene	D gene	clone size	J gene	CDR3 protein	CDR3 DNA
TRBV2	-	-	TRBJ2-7	CASSEDRGSSYEQYF	TGTGCCAGCAGCGAGGACAGAGGGAGCTCCTACGAGCAGTACTTC
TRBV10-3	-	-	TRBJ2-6	CAITPTDVSGANVLTF	TGTGCCATCACTCCCACCGACGTAAGCGGGGCCAACGTCCTGACTTTC
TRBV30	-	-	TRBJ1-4	CAWSPPRGRGEKLFF	TGTGCCTGGAGCCCCCCGAGGGGGAGAGGGGAAAAACTGTTTTTT
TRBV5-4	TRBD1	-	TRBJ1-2	CASSLVLDRGTGYTF	TGTGCCAGCAGCTTGGTATTAGACAGGGGGACTGGCTACACCTTC
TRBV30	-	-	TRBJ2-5	CAWSWGQETQYF	TGTGCCTGGAGTTGGGGACAAGAGACCCAGTACTTC
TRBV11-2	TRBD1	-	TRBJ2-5	CASSSNPGQGGGQYF	TGTGCCAGCAGCTCAAACCCGGGACAGGGAGGGGGCCAGTACTTC
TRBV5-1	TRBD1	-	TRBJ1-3	CASSQDRSSGNTIYF	TGCGCCAGCAGCCAGGACAGGAGCTCTGGAAACACCATATATTTT
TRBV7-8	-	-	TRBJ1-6	CASSQYREQNSPLHF	TGTGCCAGCAGCCAATACCGGGAACAGAATTCACCCCTCCACTTT
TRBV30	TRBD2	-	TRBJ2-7	CAWNNDGVPSGSNYEQYF	TGTGCCTGGAATAATGATGGGGTGCCTAGCGGGAGTAACTACGAGCAGTACTTC
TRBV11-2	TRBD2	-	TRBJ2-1	CASSLSPLAGGYNEQFF	TGTGCCAGCAGCCTCAGTCCCCTAGCGGGAGGGTACAATGAGCAGTTCTTC
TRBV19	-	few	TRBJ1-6	CASSMFSGSSPLHF	TGTGCCAGTAGTATGTTCAGCGGGAGTTCACCCCTCCACTTT
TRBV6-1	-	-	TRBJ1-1	CASSEVWRNTEAFF	TGTGCCAGCAGTGAAGTGTGGAGGAACACTGAAGCTTTCTTT
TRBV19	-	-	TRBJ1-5	CASMGLRQPQHF	TGTGCCAGTATGGGGTTGCGCCAGCCCCAGCATTTT
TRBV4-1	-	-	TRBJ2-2	CASSQAAWKTGELFF	TGCGCCAGCAGCCAAGCAGCGTGGAAGACCGGGGAGCTGTTTTTT
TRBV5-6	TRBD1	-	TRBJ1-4	CASSLRQGGEKLFF	TGTGCCAGCAGCTTGCGACAGGGGGGAGAAAAACTGTTTTTT
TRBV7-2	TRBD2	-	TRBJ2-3	CASSSSSGRLTDTQYF	TGTGCCAGCAGCTCCTCTAGCGGGAGGTTAACAGATACGCAGTATTTT
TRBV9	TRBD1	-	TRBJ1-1	CASSSSTGMNTEAFF	TGTGCCAGCAGCTCGTCGACAGGGATGAACACTGAAGCTTTCTTT
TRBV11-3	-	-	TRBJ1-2	CASSTGFSGYTF	TGTGCCAGCAGCACAGGGTTTTCTGGCTACACCTTC
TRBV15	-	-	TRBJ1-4	CATSREGPGVEKLFF	TGTGCCACCAGCAGAGAGGGACCTGGTGTCGAAAAACTGTTTTTT
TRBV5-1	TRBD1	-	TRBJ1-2	CASSSGTGDVYGYTF	TGCGCCAGCAGCTCAGGGACAGGGGATGTGTATGGCTACACCTTC
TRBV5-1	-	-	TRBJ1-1	CASSDYKNTEAFF	TGCGCCAGCAGCGATTACAAGAACACTGAAGCTTTCTTT
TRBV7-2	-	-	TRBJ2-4	CASSLIGNIQYF	TGTGCCAGCAGCTTAATTGGGAACATTCAGTACTTC
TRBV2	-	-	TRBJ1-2	CASGAGGNYGYTF	TGTGCCAGCGGGGCTGGGGGGAACTATGGCTACACCTTC
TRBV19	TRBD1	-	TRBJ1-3	CASNRGLSGNTIYF	TGTGCCAGTAACAGGGGACTCTCTGGAAACACCATATATTTT
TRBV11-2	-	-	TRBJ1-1	CASSSSYRVRKLNTEAFF	TGTGCCAGCAGCTCTTCTTACCGGGTCCGAAAACTTAACACTGAAGCTTTCTTT
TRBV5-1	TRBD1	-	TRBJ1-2	CATSQGADYGYTF	TGCGCCACCTCACAGGGGGCGGACTATGGCTACACCTTC
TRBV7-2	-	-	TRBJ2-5	CASSLSGTQYF	TGTGCCAGCAGCTTATCTGGGACCCAGTACTTC
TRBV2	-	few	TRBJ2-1	CASSPVIYNEQFF	TGTGCCAGCAGCCCAGTAATCTACAATGAGCAGTTCTTC
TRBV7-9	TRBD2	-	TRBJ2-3	CASSSPPQRELSDTQYF	TGTGCCAGCAGCTCCCCCCCCCAGCGGGAGCTCTCAGATACGCAGTATTTT
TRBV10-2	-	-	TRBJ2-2	CASSESTAGSTGELFF	TGCGCCAGCAGTGAGTCGACGGCAGGGAGCACCGGGGAGCTGTTTTTT
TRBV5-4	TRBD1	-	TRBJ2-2	CASSRWTGGDTGELFF	TGTGCCAGCAGCCGTTGGACAGGGGGCGACACCGGGGAGCTGTTTTTT
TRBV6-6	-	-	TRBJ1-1	CASSYGRGDTEAFF	TGTGCCAGCAGTTACGGTAGGGGGGATACTGAAGCTTTCTTT
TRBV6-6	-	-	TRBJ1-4	CASSSDMREKLFF	TGTGCCAGCAGCTCCGATATGAGGGAGAAACTGTTTTTT
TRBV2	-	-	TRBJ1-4	CASSEVKGLTNEKLFF	TGTGCCAGCAGTGAAGTTAAGGGGTTAACTAATGAAAAACTGTTTTTT
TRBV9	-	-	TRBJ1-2	CASSVGNMNYGYTF	TGTGCCAGCAGCGTAGGTAATATGAACTATGGCTACACCTTC
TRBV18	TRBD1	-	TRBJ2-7	CASSLIRDRVGEQYF	TGTGCCAGCTCACTGATACGGGACAGGGTTGGCGAGCAGTACTTC
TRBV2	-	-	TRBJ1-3	CASSASGNTIYF	TGTGCCAGCAGTGCCTCTGGAAACACCATATATTTT